These T cell receptor beta chains were read from a single sample in a study of T cells after yellow fever vaccination. TCRdb re-derived calls from the 5' RACE reads in MiXCR, one entry per CDR3 protein. Of 450,000 to 600,000 distinct CDR3 sequences listed, about a sixth are singletons. The input for sequencing was PBMCs, taken about 5 days after the first yellow fever vaccination. The receptors derive from a man in his late teens or twenties who received the YFV17D yellow fever vaccine. Each CDR3 is given with its conserved first and last residue. A D gene is named only where the DNA matches it firmly. Part of the rows lack a size; the others show once, few, many or a class for expanded clones.

TGCGCCAGCAGCCAAGATAGTAGTGGGGGGGTTTCCACAGATACGCAGTATTTT,CASSQDSSGGVSTDTQYF,TRBJ2-3,few,TRBV4-3,TRBD2
TGCGCCAGCAGCCAATCCAGGCTGAGCACAGATACGCAGTATTTT,CASSQSRLSTDTQYF,TRBJ2-3,.,TRBV4-3,.
TGTGCCAGCAGCTACCTAGCGGGGGGGCCTGATACGCAGTATTTT,CASSYLAGGPDTQYF,TRBJ2-3,.,TRBV7-8,TRBD2
TGTGCCAGCAGGGATAAGCGGCAAAGCTCTGGGGCCAACGTCCTGACTTTC,CASRDKRQSSGANVLTF,TRBJ2-6,few,TRBV6-1,.
TGTGCCAGCTGGACGTACGACACCGGGGAGCTGTTTTTT,CASWTYDTGELFF,TRBJ2-2,.,TRBV7-9,.
TGCGCCAGCAGCCAAGATTTTGCGACTAGCAACCGGGAGCTGTTTTTT,CASSQDFATSNRELFF,TRBJ2-2,many,TRBV4-1,TRBD2
TGTGCCAGCAACAACGGACCCGGCGATGAGCAGTTCTTC,CASNNGPGDEQFF,TRBJ2-1,few,TRBV7-3,.
TGTGCCATCAGTGAGGGATTTGATACGCAGTATTTT,CAISEGFDTQYF,TRBJ2-3,once,TRBV10-3,.
TGTGCCAGCAGCTTAGTGGGGACTCCTGTCGGGGAGCTGTTTTTT,CASSLVGTPVGELFF,TRBJ2-2,.,TRBV11-2,.
TGTGCCACCAGTGATTGGGGCGATCACAATGAGCAGTTCTTC,CATSDWGDHNEQFF,TRBJ2-1,.,TRBV24-1,.
TGCAGTGCTAGGAGGGGGCCCACAGATACGCAGTATTTT,CSARRGPTDTQYF,TRBJ2-3,.,TRBV20-1,TRBD1
TGTGCCAGCAGCTTAGGGCCGGTTACTTCTGGCAATGAGCAGTTCTTC,CASSLGPVTSGNEQFF,TRBJ2-1,.,TRBV7-7,.
TGTGCCAGCAGCGACCGCCTAGGGGGACTAGCGGCGACAGATACGCAGTATTTT,CASSDRLGGLAATDTQYF,TRBJ2-3,few,TRBV9,TRBD2
TGTGCCAGCAGCTTATTTGGGGGGGCGTCAGATACGCAGTATTTT,CASSLFGGASDTQYF,TRBJ2-3,few,TRBV7-2,.
TGTGCCAGCAGCGAAGGGTATTGGGTGAACACTGAAGCTTTCTTT,CASSEGYWVNTEAFF,TRBJ1-1,.,TRBV25-1,.
TGCAGCGTTGAACTCGTAGGGACTAGCACAGATACGCAGTATTTT,CSVELVGTSTDTQYF,TRBJ2-3,once,TRBV29-1,.
TGCGCCAGCAGCTTGGCCAGGTTGGCAGAAGAGACCCAGTACTTC,CASSLARLAEETQYF,TRBJ2-5,.,TRBV5-1,.
TGTGCCAGCGGCTTAGGGGGATGGGACCAAGAGACCCAGTACTTC,CASGLGGWDQETQYF,TRBJ2-5,.,TRBV7-2,.
TGTGCCAGCAGTTTATTTAGGGAAAACACTGAAGCTTTCTTT,CASSLFRENTEAFF,TRBJ1-1,.,TRBV12-3/TRBV12-4,.
TGTGCCAGCAGTTCGAACGGGGGGAAAGAGACCCAGTACTTC,CASSSNGGKETQYF,TRBJ2-5,.,TRBV6-2/TRBV6-3,TRBD2
TGTGCCAGCAAGATAGCGGGGGGGTACAATGAGCAGTTCTTC,CASKIAGGYNEQFF,TRBJ2-1,.,TRBV7-2,TRBD2
TGTGCCAGCAGCGTAGGGCGACCCCAAGAGACCCAGTACTTC,CASSVGRPQETQYF,TRBJ2-5,.,TRBV9,.
TGTGCCAGCAGCTTGATTGGGGCGCGATCAAGGGCTTCAAACACTGAAGCTTTCTTT,CASSLIGARSRASNTEAFF,TRBJ1-1,.,TRBV11-1,.
TGTGCCAGCAGCTTGGAAGCGGGGGGCTCCTACGAGCAGTACTTC,CASSLEAGGSYEQYF,TRBJ2-7,many,TRBV7-8,TRBD2
TGTGCCAGCTCACCGGAAGTCGACAGGCCCAACTTCTACTATGGCTACACCTTC,CASSPEVDRPNFYYGYTF,TRBJ1-2,.,TRBV18,.
TGTGCCAGCAGCCCCTTGGGGACAGTCGCCGGAGATACGCAGTATTTT,CASSPLGTVAGDTQYF,TRBJ2-3,.,TRBV7-3,TRBD1
TGCGCCAGCAGCTTCCGGCAAGGGAACGGGGAGCTGTTTTTT,CASSFRQGNGELFF,TRBJ2-2,.,TRBV5-1,.
TGTGCCAGCAGCTTAGCCCGACAGGGTGGCAGTGGCTACACCTTC,CASSLARQGGSGYTF,TRBJ1-2,.,TRBV7-9,TRBD1
TGTGCCAGCAGCCGCCCCGGAGGGGAGACCCAGTACTTC,CASSRPGGETQYF,TRBJ2-5,many,TRBV7-7,.
TGTGCCACCAGCAGAGGGACAAGTTATGGCTACACCTTC,CATSRGTSYGYTF,TRBJ1-2,.,TRBV15,.
TGTGCCAGCAGCTCCACTTTAGCGGGGGGCACAGATACGCAGTATTTT,CASSSTLAGGTDTQYF,TRBJ2-3,.,TRBV11-2,TRBD2
TGCGCCAGCAGCCAGTTACAGGGACTGCGAATCTCCGGGGAGCTGTTTTTT,CASSQLQGLRISGELFF,TRBJ2-2,few,TRBV4-1,.
TGTGCCAGCAGTTTTGTCGTTGCCAGGGCAAGACCCTCCGCCAATGAGCAGTTCTTC,CASSFVVARARPSANEQFF,TRBJ2-1,.,TRBV12-3/TRBV12-4,.
TGCGCCAGCAGACCGACTAGCGGGGTCGCAGATACGCAGTATTTT,CASRPTSGVADTQYF,TRBJ2-3,once,TRBV4-3,TRBD2
TGTGCCAGCAGCTTAGGCACCGATCAGGGTTACTATGGCTACACCTTC,CASSLGTDQGYYGYTF,TRBJ1-2,.,TRBV7-2,.
TGTGCCAGCAGTTATGGAGGACAGGGCCAGCCCCAGCATTTT,CASSYGGQGQPQHF,TRBJ1-5,many,TRBV6-2/TRBV6-3,TRBD1
TGTGCCAGCGGGATCGGGGGCCTCTCCTACGAGCAGTACTTC,CASGIGGLSYEQYF,TRBJ2-7,.,TRBV12-3/TRBV12-4,.
TGCAGTGCTAGAGATTTAGGGTACCAAGAGACCCAGTACTTC,CSARDLGYQETQYF,TRBJ2-5,.,TRBV20-1,.
TGTGCCACCAGTGACACCACAGAGTTCTTGGACTACACCTTC,CATSDTTEFLDYTF,TRBJ1-2,.,TRBV24-1,.
TGTGCCTGGGGGTCACCCCTCCACTTT,CAWGSPLHF,TRBJ1-6,.,TRBV30,.
TGCGCCAGCAGCCGCGCGTACAGCGGGGGGGTCAATGAGCAGTTCTTC,CASSRAYSGGVNEQFF,TRBJ2-1,.,TRBV5-1,TRBD2
TGCGCCAGCAGCTTGCGGGATTACACCGGGGAGCTGTTTTTT,CASSLRDYTGELFF,TRBJ2-2,.,TRBV5-1,.
TGTGCCACCAGTAAAGGGAATGGCTACACCTTC,CATSKGNGYTF,TRBJ1-2,.,TRBV27,.
TGTGCCAGCTCACCGAGGGGGGATGGCTACACCTTC,CASSPRGDGYTF,TRBJ1-2,.,TRBV18,.
TGTGCCAGCAGCACAGGACCCTACGAGCAGTACTTC,CASSTGPYEQYF,TRBJ2-7,.,TRBV7-2,.
TGTGCCAGCAGCTTAGCGGCGAGCGGGGGGGCAGCAGATACGCAGTATTTT,CASSLAASGGAADTQYF,TRBJ2-3,.,TRBV7-2,TRBD2
TGTGCCAGCAGCCAAGACGGGGTTCCTAACGAGCAGTACTTC,CASSQDGVPNEQYF,TRBJ2-7,few,TRBV3-1,.
TGTGCCACCAGTTCCTCGACAGGGGAATTTAGAGCTTTCTTT,CATSSSTGEFRAFF,TRBJ1-1,few,TRBV24-1,TRBD1
TGTGCCAGCAGCCAAAACAGGGGCTTTAACTATGGCTACACCTTC,CASSQNRGFNYGYTF,TRBJ1-2,few,TRBV4-2,TRBD1